This TCR beta chain was sequenced during a study of T-cell reconstitution after alpha-beta-depleted transplantation in children. General study results and limits: Among T cells one year after transplant, newly produced cells accounted for most counts and diversity. Approximately two months post-transplant, alpha-beta T cells reportedly originated from several hundred expanded graft clones. Where some patients showed high TCRbeta diversity at day 60, it came from recipient T cells and thymic progenitors that had survived.

Preparation of the TCRbeta library involved a method that used unique molecular identifiers. MiXCR, run by TCRdb on the PCR reads, gives a single entry per CDR3 protein. This table holds 250,000 to 300,000 distinct CDR3 sequences, around 7.3% found once. The CDR3 extends over 16 amino acids. Germline lookup yields CDR1 SGHTS and CDR2 YDEGEE. J gave up 0 bases and V 4 bases, and 6 bases lay outside the gene matches. This clonotype was picked up a small number of times. The antigen is not known. Here the sequenced sample was peripheral blood, taken 360 days after TCRalphabeta/CD19-depleted stem cell transplant. The source is a female patient aged 2 to 10 who had a stem cell transplant for Fanconi anemia, so the T cells may come from the graft donor. The chain links TRBV5-8 to TRBJ2-5, with TRBD2 matching 10 bases. As DNA, the CDR3 is TGTGCCAGCAGCCGCGGACTAGCGGCGTACCAAGAGACCCAGTACTTC. Its translation: CASSRGLAAYQETQYF.